This TCR beta chain was found in a study of sequential checkpoint blockade in melanoma. TCRdb keeps only in-frame clones here, not all; method: immunoSEQ multiplex PCR. The sample lists 5,500 to 6,500 clones, more than 50% occurring once. The sample's treatment: randomized to nivolumab then ipilimumab (arm A) or the reverse (arm B). PBMC sorting kept live CD3+CD8+ cells without CD19 or CD56. The CDR3 extends over 14 amino acids. The germline V gene has CDR1 LNHDA and CDR2 SQIVND (reference sequence). V was clipped by 5 bases and J by 7 bases, with 15 bases between them. This clone was observed a handful of times.

The source material was CD8+ T cells sorted from blood (inferred from file names), sampled from a patient given nivolumab and ipilimumab in sequence. The chain employs TRBV19 and TRBJ2-1, with D possibly matching TRBD2 (5 bases). This TCR was sampled from a human donor with melanoma. The CDR3 is CASSYLPGGNEQFF. The CDR3 DNA follows: TGTGCCAGTAGTTATCTTCCGGGCGGGAATGAGCAGTTCTTC.